This T cell receptor (beta chain) was obtained from a study of molecular identifiers for immune sequencing clone quantification. Libraries of naive CD8 cells were prepared from around 20,000 to 1,000,000 sorted cells using 10%, 30% or 50% RNA. Trimming shortened V by 4 bases and J by 0 bases, and 10 bases separated the two germline ends. The length of the CDR3 is 15 residues. It was with previously described methods and listed TCR primers that bulk TCR libraries were made. In TCRdb, the PCR reads were re-called with MiXCR into one record per CDR3 protein. Here the sample spans around 460,000 distinct CDR3 sequences, 25% being singletons. As for this clonotype: Its antigen is unidentified.

Study conclusions and caveats: In naive cells, clones above 20 RNA copies held under 1% of molecules, whereas in effector cells they held over 99%. Identical TCR molecules can share a barcode, and this sharing could underestimate highly expanded clone sizes.

The TCR was taken from a human donor in good health. Some libraries in this study had Jurkat cell RNA spiked in. This chain joins TRBV12-3 or TRBV12-4 and TRBJ1-3; no reliable D call. The sample consisted of naive CD8+ T cells from blood, with Jurkat cell RNA spiked in. Regarding subset: FACS-sorted CD8+CD4-CCR7+CD45RA+ naive T cells. CDR3 in amino acids: CASSSGVSSGNTIYF. Here the CDR3 DNA reads TGTGCCAGCAGTTCCGGGGTGAGCTCTGGAAACACCATATATTTT.